The rows below give T cell receptor beta chains drawn from one sample of a study of cytomegalovirus exposure and HLA in healthy donors. TCRdb's copy holds only in-frame clones and misses some; the assay was immunoSEQ multiplex PCR. The sample carries about 130,000 clones, 60% to 85% recorded once. Input material: PBMCs. Receptors were obtained from a woman in her thirties or forties in good health and CMV-seronegative. The CDR3 runs from the conserved cysteine through the conserved F or W. D genes are given only for firm matches. Only some rows state a clone size, as once, few, many or a class for expanded clones.

clone_size: .; cdr3_length: 16; v_call: TRBV28; j_call: TRBJ1-1; d_call: TRBD1; cdr3_aa: CASLGVEGTGSTEAFF; cdr3_nt: TGTGCCAGCCTTGGGGTAGAGGGGACAGGGTCCACTGAAGCTTTCTTT
clone_size: .; cdr3_length: 16; v_call: TRBV27; j_call: TRBJ2-5; d_call: TRBD1; cdr3_aa: CASSLTYRGTGETQYF; cdr3_nt: TGTGCCAGCAGTCTCACATACAGGGGGACGGGAGAGACCCAGTACTTC
clone_size: .; cdr3_length: 15; v_call: TRBV6-1; j_call: TRBJ2-5; d_call: .; cdr3_aa: CASSEARGQRETQYF; cdr3_nt: TGTGCCAGCAGTGAAGCTAGGGGACAACGGGAGACCCAGTACTTC
clone_size: .; cdr3_length: 15; v_call: TRBV27; j_call: TRBJ2-2; d_call: .; cdr3_aa: CASSLGRGNTGELFF; cdr3_nt: TGTGCCAGCAGTTTAGGTCGGGGGAACACCGGGGAGCTGTTTTTT
clone_size: .; cdr3_length: 14; v_call: TRBV21-1; j_call: TRBJ2-2; d_call: .; cdr3_aa: CASSTSGGAGELFF; cdr3_nt: TGTGCCAGCAGCACTAGCGGGGGGGCCGGGGAGCTGTTTTTT
clone_size: once; cdr3_length: 16; v_call: TRBV30; j_call: TRBJ2-1; d_call: TRBD2; cdr3_aa: CAWGCATSGGGNEQFF; cdr3_nt: TGTGCCTGGGGTTGTGCGACTAGCGGGGGGGGGAATGAGCAGTTCTTC
clone_size: .; cdr3_length: 14; v_call: TRBV6-1; j_call: TRBJ1-2; d_call: .; cdr3_aa: CASSVATDSYGYTF; cdr3_nt: TGTGCCAGCAGTGTCGCGACGGACTCCTATGGCTACACCTTC
clone_size: .; cdr3_length: 13; v_call: TRBV19; j_call: TRBJ1-6; d_call: TRBD1; cdr3_aa: CASKTGVNSPLHF; cdr3_nt: TGTGCCAGTAAGACAGGGGTTAATTCACCCCTCCACTTT
clone_size: .; cdr3_length: 15; v_call: TRBV7-2; j_call: TRBJ1-1; d_call: TRBD1; cdr3_aa: CASSLVTGGETEAFF; cdr3_nt: TGTGCCAGCAGTTTGGTGACAGGGGGCGAAACTGAAGCTTTCTTT
clone_size: .; cdr3_length: 15; v_call: TRBV9; j_call: TRBJ2-3; d_call: TRBD2; cdr3_aa: CASSVVSGSSDTQYF; cdr3_nt: TGTGCCAGCAGCGTAGTAAGCGGGAGTTCGGATACGCAGTATTTT
clone_size: .; cdr3_length: 13; v_call: TRBV7-3; j_call: TRBJ2-1; d_call: TRBD2; cdr3_aa: CASSFERGGEQFF; cdr3_nt: TGTGCCAGCAGCTTTGAGCGGGGGGGAGAGCAGTTCTTC
clone_size: .; cdr3_length: 16; v_call: TRBV4-1; j_call: TRBJ1-2; d_call: TRBD1; cdr3_aa: CASSQDSGGVNYGYTF; cdr3_nt: TGCGCCAGCAGCCAAGATTCAGGGGGCGTTAACTATGGCTACACCTTC
clone_size: .; cdr3_length: 13; v_call: TRBV7-8; j_call: TRBJ2-7; d_call: .; cdr3_aa: CASSPRTEGEQYF; cdr3_nt: TGTGCCAGCAGCCCCCGGACAGAGGGCGAGCAGTACTTC
clone_size: .; cdr3_length: 14; v_call: TRBV5-6; j_call: TRBJ2-5; d_call: TRBD2; cdr3_aa: CASSRPGLEETQYF; cdr3_nt: TGTGCCAGCAGTCGACCGGGACTAGAGGAGACCCAGTACTTC
clone_size: .; cdr3_length: 16; v_call: TRBV28; j_call: TRBJ2-1; d_call: TRBD2; cdr3_aa: CASSTGTSGRINEQFF; cdr3_nt: TGTGCCAGCAGTACCGGGACTAGCGGGAGAATTAATGAGCAGTTCTTC
clone_size: few; cdr3_length: 13; v_call: TRBV9; j_call: TRBJ2-5; d_call: .; cdr3_aa: CASSAGWQETQYF; cdr3_nt: TGTGCCAGCAGCGCGGGGTGGCAAGAGACCCAGTACTTC
clone_size: .; cdr3_length: 16; v_call: TRBV28; j_call: TRBJ1-2; d_call: TRBD1; cdr3_aa: CASRWSVGTGDYGYTF; cdr3_nt: TGTGCCAGCAGATGGTCGGTCGGGACAGGGGACTATGGCTACACCTTC
clone_size: .; cdr3_length: 14; v_call: TRBV18; j_call: TRBJ2-4; d_call: TRBD2; cdr3_aa: CASSPWRERNIQYF; cdr3_nt: TGTGCCAGCTCACCGTGGCGGGAGCGGAACATTCAGTACTTC
clone_size: .; cdr3_length: 14; v_call: TRBV6-5; j_call: TRBJ1-1; d_call: .; cdr3_aa: CASSLLDGVSEAFF; cdr3_nt: TGTGCCAGCAGTTTACTCGACGGAGTTAGTGAAGCTTTCTTT
clone_size: once; cdr3_length: 13; v_call: TRBV28; j_call: TRBJ1-2; d_call: .; cdr3_aa: CASSFLGTYGYTF; cdr3_nt: TGTGCCAGCAGTTTTCTGGGCACCTATGGCTACACCTTC
clone_size: .; cdr3_length: 13; v_call: TRBV27; j_call: TRBJ2-3; d_call: .; cdr3_aa: CASSDPRADTQYF; cdr3_nt: TGTGCCAGCAGTGACCCCCGGGCAGATACGCAGTATTTT
clone_size: .; cdr3_length: 13; v_call: TRBV6-6; j_call: TRBJ2-2; d_call: .; cdr3_aa: CASSLLTTGELFF; cdr3_nt: TGTGCCAGCAGCCTACTGACTACCGGGGAGCTGTTTTTT
clone_size: .; cdr3_length: 14; v_call: TRBV28; j_call: TRBJ1-5; d_call: .; cdr3_aa: CASSSRREDQPQHF; cdr3_nt: TGTGCCAGCAGTTCCCGCAGGGAGGATCAGCCCCAGCATTTT
clone_size: .; cdr3_length: 16; v_call: TRBV27; j_call: TRBJ2-1; d_call: TRBD2; cdr3_aa: CASRRGTSDSYNEQFF; cdr3_nt: TGTGCCAGCAGACGAGGGACTAGCGACTCCTACAATGAGCAGTTCTTC